This T cell receptor beta chain originates from a study of T-cell reconstitution after alpha-beta-depleted transplantation in children (dated by TCRdb to the mid-2010s). With respect to the entire study: Using TCR repertoire profiling, the study quantitatively followed how T-cell immune reconstitution unfolded in children after TCRalphabeta/CD19-depleted allogeneic hematopoietic cell transplantation. Study-wide conclusions, independent of this receptor: In some patients, high TCRbeta diversity at day 60 was attributed to recipient T cells and intrathymic progenitors that had survived conditioning. Apparently early alphabetaT-cell count recovery about two months after transplant reportedly relied on only several hundred rapidly expanded clones derived from non-depleted graft cells. Hyperexpanded clone frequencies declined over subsequent months; after one year, T-cell counts and TCRbeta diversity were mostly attributed to newly produced T cells.

The table lists this clonotype with a few counts. Its antigen remains unidentified. No clone much larger than this one lies a single base away; base qualities are absent. The treatment or condition tag for this specimen amounts to: allogeneic hematopoietic cell transplantation with graft depleted of TCRalphabeta T cells and CD19 B cells. Transplant recipients were children who received TCRalphabeta/CD19-depleted allogeneic hematopoietic cell grafts. Libraries came from PCR. For sequencing, an Illumina HiSeq 2500 was employed. Molecular barcoding was employed in the preparation of TCR libraries, with unique molecular identifiers being used to normalize TCRbeta repertoire quantification. TCRdb ran its own pipeline on the public reads, namely fastp trimming at Q25 and MiXCR clone calling, and kept in-frame beta chains. Rows are combined by CDR3 protein, so each entry shows the most common genes and DNA. Here the sample has about 980,000 distinct CDR3 sequences; around 30% occur a single time. Jointly, the top ten make up about 28% of the sample.

The source material was PBMCs, mostly from graft donor cells, sampled 360 days after TCRalphabeta/CD19-depleted stem cell transplant. The receptor comes from a boy less than two years old who had a stem cell transplant for SCID, so the T cells may come from the graft donor.

CDR3 reads: CASSPGYLNALTGELFF. The sequenced DNA: TGTGCCAGCAGCCCCGGCTACCTTAACGCTTTAACCGGGGAGCTGTTTTTT. Recombination joined TRBV27 with TRBJ2-2, with no confidently assigned D gene. Trimming at the junction amounts to 6 bases on V and 5 bases on J, and the germline ends lie 22 bases apart. CDR3 length: 17 amino acids, cysteine to phenylalanine. Just CDR3 DNA is preserved here, 51 bases in frame from base 1. Per the germline V gene (reference sequence), MNHEY is the CDR1 and SMNVEV is the CDR2.